Below, 2 T cell receptor beta chains from the same sample are listed, as sequenced in a study of T cell repertoires in cytomegalovirus infection. TCRdb redid the calling of the reads with MiXCR, one entry per CDR3 protein. The table records 380,000 or so distinct CDR3 sequences, roughly 36% of them present only once. These receptors have no known antigen. The specimen was cultured PBMCs, collected from culture after CMV antigen stimulation. The source is a human donor in good health (CMV status not recorded). Some clones in this sample may be carry-over from other donors' samples.

The CDR3: CASSPPGTENTEAFF. In nucleotides, the CDR3 is TGTGCCAGCAGCCCCCCCGGGACAGAGAACACTGAAGCTTTCTTT. The chain combines TRBV11-2 with TRBJ1-1; 7 positions match TRBD1. Germline V gene lookup returns CDR1 SGHAT and CDR2 FQNNGV. This CDR3 region has 15 residues. V gave up 5 bases and J gave up 1 base; unmatched junction bases: 7.

In this sample, this clonotype turned up a few times. V and J are TRBV4-1 and TRBJ2-7; 7 nucleotides line up with TRBD1. The CDR3 covers 15 residues. Germline-derived CDR1 and CDR2 are MGHRA and YSYEKL. With V trimmed by 2 bases and J by 1 base, 5 bases remained unmatched. As DNA, the CDR3 is TGCGCCAGCAGCCAAACCCTGGGACAGTCCTACGAGCAGTACTTC. Residues: CASSQTLGQSYEQYF.